This T cell receptor beta chain was profiled in a study of T cells in Graves' hyperthyroidism and ophthalmopathy. Study-wide findings and caveats: Researchers report that a 13 V-J model separated ophthalmopathy from stable hyperthyroidism.

Trimming pared 0 bases from V and 1 base from J, leaving 13 bases between. This CDR3 region has 18 residues. Germline values: CDR1 LNHNV, CDR2 YYDKDF (reference sequence). The investigators amplified TCR beta CDR3 regions from RNA transcripts. First-round RT-PCR targeting the TCR CDR3 was performed with the HTBI primer set. TCRdb independently ran MiXCR on the multiplex PCR reads; one entry per CDR3 protein. The data show 450,000 to 600,000 distinct CDR3 sequences, 12% to 15% seen once. Worth noting for this clonotype: Its antigen remains unknown.

Graves' hyperthyroidism is called stable when ophthalmopathy does not progress within 18 months. Aged 18 to 65, the patients had hyperthyroidism that was newly diagnosed and had lasted under 2 months. PBMCs were derived from around 10 ml fresh peripheral blood. The clonotype comes from a woman in her thirties or forties with Graves' hyperthyroidism. Sequencing was performed on blood. The rearrangement joins TRBV15 to TRBJ2-6; TRBD1 is a possible D gene (5 bases). CDR3 coding DNA: TGTGCCACCAGCAGAGATTTTCAGGGTATTTCTGGGGCCAACGTCCTGACTTTC. This sequence encodes CATSRDFQGISGANVLTF.